Below, 6 T cell receptor beta chains from the same sample are listed, as sequenced in a study of cytomegalovirus exposure and HLA in healthy donors. Primers: 60 Vbeta forward and 13 Jbeta reverse. The protocol was immunoSEQ multiplex PCR, while the TCRdb copy is restricted to in-frame clones and leaves out a portion. Among about 140,000 clones listed, around 84% were seen once. The sample was PBMCs. The receptors shown here come from a man aged 50-59 years in good health and CMV-seronegative.

This chain uses TRBV5-1 with TRBJ2-5; 14 nucleotides match TRBD2. Germline assignment: CDR1 SGHRS and CDR2 YFSETQ. The CDR3 contains 18 residues. V lost 3 bases, J lost 5 bases, and 12 bases stayed unmatched. CDR3 in amino acids: CASSSGTSGRPWEETQYF. CDR3 DNA: TGCGCCAGCAGCTCTGGGACTAGCGGGAGACCCTGGGAGGAGACCCAGTACTTC.

V is TRBV5-1 and J is TRBJ2-7, with 8 bases identical to TRBD2. Germline-derived CDR1 and CDR2 are SGHRS and YFSETQ. The CDR3 has 15 residues. The ends lost 0 bases at V and 4 bases at J; junction bases unmatched: 6. CDR3 loop: CASSLGLAGHYEQYF. CDR3 nucleotides: TGCGCCAGCAGCTTGGGGCTAGCGGGCCATTACGAGCAGTACTTC.

This clone was found once. The V call is TRBV6-5, the J call TRBJ1-2, with D uncertain. Germline values: CDR1 MNHEY, CDR2 SVGAGI. This CDR3 region has 15 residues. V shed 1 base and J shed 0 bases, with 9 bases lying between them. CDR3 DNA: TGTGCCAGCAGTTACTTGGCCGAAGCTAACTATGGCTACACCTTC. Translated, it gives CASSYLAEANYGYTF.

This chain uses TRBV29-1 with TRBJ2-1; 11 bases match TRBD2. V lost 7 bases, J lost 8 bases, and 13 bases stayed unmatched. The CDR3 consists of 15 residues. The germline V gene encodes CDR1 SQVTM and CDR2 ANQGSEA. The CDR3 DNA sequence: TGCAGCGCCCCGAGGGGGGGGACTAGCGGTGATGAGCAGTTCTTC. Translating it yields CSAPRGGTSGDEQFF.

The chain carries TRBV27 and TRBJ1-1; 9 bases map to TRBD1. Germline assignment: CDR1 MNHEY and CDR2 SMNVEV (reference sequence). The CDR3 is 15 residues long. V dropped 3 bases and J dropped 9; count of bases not matched to a gene: 11. CDR3 protein: CASSFLSAQGAKAFF. As DNA, the CDR3 is TGTGCCAGCAGTTTTCTTTCCGCACAGGGGGCGAAAGCTTTCTTT.

The V and J genes are TRBV25-1 and TRBJ1-5; D is unclear. CDR3 length: 15 residues. Germline-derived CDR1 and CDR2 are MGHDK and SYGVNS. V was shortened by 1 base and J by 0 bases, with 7 bases between the two germline ends. The CDR3 protein is CASSEWADSNQPQHF. The CDR3, as DNA: TGTGCCAGCAGTGAATGGGCAGATAGCAATCAGCCCCAGCATTTT.